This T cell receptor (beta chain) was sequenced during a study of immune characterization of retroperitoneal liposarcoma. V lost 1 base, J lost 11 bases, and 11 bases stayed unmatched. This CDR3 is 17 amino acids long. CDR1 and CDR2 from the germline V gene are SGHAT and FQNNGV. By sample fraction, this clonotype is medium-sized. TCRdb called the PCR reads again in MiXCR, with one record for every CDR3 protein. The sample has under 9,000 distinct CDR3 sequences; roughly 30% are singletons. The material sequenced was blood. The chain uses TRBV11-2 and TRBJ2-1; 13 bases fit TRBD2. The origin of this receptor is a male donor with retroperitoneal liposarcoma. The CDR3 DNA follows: TGTGCCAGCAGCTTAGTACCTCCGGGACTAGCGGGGACGAAGCAGTTCTTC. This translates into CASSLVPPGLAGTKQFF.